The rows below give T cell receptor beta chains drawn from one sample of a study of blood T cell repertoires in COVID-19. Assay used: immunoSEQ multiplex PCR; TCRdb lists only in-frame clones, some missing. The sample yields roughly 700,000 clones, around 89% seen once. Sequences were obtained from peripheral blood. These receptors all stem from a young woman with acute or convalescent COVID-19. Each CDR3 is given with its conserved first and last residue. The D gene is left open where the match is weak. Only some rows state a clone size, as once, few, many or a class for expanded clones.

clone_size d_call j_call v_call cdr3_aa cdr3_nt
. TRBD1 TRBJ1-4 TRBV19 CASRAGGAREKLFF TGTGCCAGTAGGGCAGGGGGCGCGAGGGAAAAACTGTTTTTT
. . TRBJ2-3 TRBV29-1 CSVAGVPGTQYF TGCAGCGTTGCGGGGGTCCCCGGTACGCAGTATTTT
. . TRBJ2-7 TRBV15 CATSRGGTSYEQYF TGTGCCACCAGCAGAGGCGGGACCTCCTACGAGCAGTACTTC
once TRBD1 TRBJ2-5 TRBV9 CASSAGQDLKSQYF TGTGCCAGCAGCGCCGGACAGGACCTGAAGTCCCAGTACTTC
. TRBD2 TRBJ2-7 TRBV7-2 CASSLSESGAGVRGEQYF TGTGCCAGCAGCTTATCTGAATCGGGAGCGGGGGTAAGGGGGGAGCAGTACTTC
. TRBD2 TRBJ2-1 TRBV4-2 CASSQDSGGYNEQFF TGTGCCAGCAGCCAAGATAGCGGGGGGTACAATGAGCAGTTCTTC
once . TRBJ2-7 TRBV3-1/TRBV3-2 CASSQEQSLYF TGTGCCAGCAGCCAAGAACAGTCCCTATACTTC
. . TRBJ1-5 TRBV19 CASSIRRGNQPQHF TGTGCCAGTAGTATCAGACGGGGTAATCAGCCCCAGCATTTT
. TRBD1 TRBJ2-7 TRBV27 CASSVSTGGYYEQYF TGTGCCAGCAGTGTATCTACAGGGGGCTACTACGAGCAGTACTTC
. TRBD1 TRBJ2-7 TRBV5-8 CASSSLRDSSYEQYF TGTGCCAGCAGCTCTCTAAGGGACAGCTCCTACGAGCAGTACTTC
. . TRBJ2-6 TRBV28 CASSLAGGANVLTF TGTGCCAGCAGTTTAGCGGGGGGGGCCAACGTCCTGACTTTC
few TRBD1 TRBJ1-1 TRBV6-5 CASSYTHRGPEAFF TGTGCCAGCAGTTACACTCACAGGGGGCCTGAAGCTTTCTTT
. . TRBJ2-3 TRBV4-1 CASSQVGVSTDTQYF TGCGCCAGCAGCCAAGTCGGGGTAAGCACAGATACGCAGTATTTT
once TRBD1 TRBJ1-2 TRBV19 CASSIWDRAYGGYTF TGTGCCAGTAGTATTTGGGACAGGGCTTATGGGGGCTACACCTTC
. . TRBJ1-3 TRBV30 CAWMMGQGSGDTIYF TGTGCCTGGATGATGGGGCAGGGCTCGGGAGACACCATATATTTT
. . TRBJ1-4 TRBV6-5 CASRAGEKLFF TGTGCCAGCCGGGCGGGGGAAAAACTGTTTTTT
. . TRBJ1-1 TRBV3-1/TRBV3-2 CASSQDMSGSEAFF TGTGCCAGCAGCCAAGATATGTCGGGGAGTGAAGCTTTCTTT
. TRBD1 TRBJ2-3 TRBV6-4 CASSARQGADTQYF TGTGCCAGCAGTGCGAGACAGGGCGCAGATACGCAGTATTTT
. . TRBJ2-1 TRBV9 CASSPRGGDYNEQFF TGTGCCAGCAGCCCCCGGGGCGGGGACTACAATGAGCAGTTCTTC
once . TRBJ2-7 TRBV30 CAWSVQRTDYWHEQYF TGTGCCTGGAGTGTACAACGGACAGATTATTGGCACGAGCAGTACTTC
once . TRBJ2-2 TRBV4-2 CASSQDPQGEAGELFF TGTGCCAGCAGCCAAGACCCACAGGGAGAGGCCGGGGAGCTGTTTTTT
. TRBD1 TRBJ1-1 TRBV6-5 CASRPAGGGTEAFF TGTGCCAGCAGACCCGCAGGGGGAGGCACTGAAGCTTTCTTT
. TRBD2 TRBJ2-3 TRBV5-4 CASSKSPGTSGDTQYF TGTGCCAGCAGCAAATCCCCCGGGACTAGCGGCGATACGCAGTATTTT
. . TRBJ1-2 TRBV4-3 CASSQARGSGYGYTF TGCGCCAGCAGCCAAGCCAGGGGTTCTGGCTATGGCTACACCTTC
. TRBD1 TRBJ1-1 TRBV27 CASRPRTGGRAFF TGTGCCAGCAGACCCAGGACAGGGGGCCGAGCTTTCTTT
. TRBD1 TRBJ1-1 TRBV29-1 CSVDNRGDTEAFF TGCAGCGTGGATAACAGGGGTGACACTGAAGCTTTCTTT
. TRBD1 TRBJ1-2 TRBV5-6 CASSLTGVGGYTF TGTGCCAGCAGCTTGACAGGGGTAGGCGGCTACACCTTC
once . TRBJ1-5 TRBV5-5 CASSLTANQPQHF TGTGCCAGCAGCTTGACAGCAAATCAGCCCCAGCATTTT
. . TRBJ2-5 TRBV7-6 CASSFQGLETQYF TGTGCCAGCAGCTTCCAGGGGTTGGAGACCCAGTACTTC
. TRBD1 TRBJ1-5 TRBV10-3 CAISPGTGDVQPQHF TGTGCCATCAGCCCCGGGACAGGGGATGTTCAGCCCCAGCATTTT